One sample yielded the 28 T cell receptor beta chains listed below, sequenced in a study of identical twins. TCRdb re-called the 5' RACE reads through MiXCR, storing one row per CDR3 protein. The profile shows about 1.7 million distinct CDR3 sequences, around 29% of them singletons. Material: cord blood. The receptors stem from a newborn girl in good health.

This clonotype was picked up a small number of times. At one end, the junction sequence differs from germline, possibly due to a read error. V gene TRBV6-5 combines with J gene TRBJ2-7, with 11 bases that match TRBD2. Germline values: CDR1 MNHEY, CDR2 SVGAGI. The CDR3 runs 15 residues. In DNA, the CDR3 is TGTGCCAGCAAAAGGACTAGCGGGCAATCCTGCGAGCAGTACTTC. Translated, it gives CASKRTSGQSCEQYF.

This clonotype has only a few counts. In DNA form, the CDR3 reads TGCAGTGCTCTCAAACTAGCGGGAGTGGGTGAGACCCAGTACTTC. The encoded protein is CSALKLAGVGETQYF. This rearrangement joins TRBV20-1 to TRBJ2-5; 11 bases align to TRBD2. This CDR3 contains 15 residues. The germline CDR1 and CDR2 sequences are DFQATT and SNEGSKA (reference sequence). V was clipped by 5 bases and J by 5 bases; unmatched bases: 10.

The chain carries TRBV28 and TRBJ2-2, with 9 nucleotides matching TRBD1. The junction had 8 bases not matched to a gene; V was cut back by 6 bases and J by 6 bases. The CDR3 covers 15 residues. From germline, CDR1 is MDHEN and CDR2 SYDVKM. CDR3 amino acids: CASRTRTGVAGELFF. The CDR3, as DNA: TGTGCCAGCAGAACCCGGACAGGGGTCGCCGGGGAGCTGTTTTTT.

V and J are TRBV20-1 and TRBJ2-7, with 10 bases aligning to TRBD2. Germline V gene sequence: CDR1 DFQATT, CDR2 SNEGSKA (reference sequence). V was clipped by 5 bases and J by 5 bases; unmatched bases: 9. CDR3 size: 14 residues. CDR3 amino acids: CSAPPGLAFDEQYF. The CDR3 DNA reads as TGCAGTGCTCCACCGGGACTAGCGTTCGACGAGCAGTACTTC.

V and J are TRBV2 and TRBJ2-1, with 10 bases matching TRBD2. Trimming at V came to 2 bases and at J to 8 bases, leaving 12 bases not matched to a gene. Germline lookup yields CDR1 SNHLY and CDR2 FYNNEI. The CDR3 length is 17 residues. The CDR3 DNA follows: TGTGCCAGCAGTGAATTGGCTAGCGGGAGAGTGGTTGATGAGCAGTTCTTC. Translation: CASSELASGRVVDEQFF.

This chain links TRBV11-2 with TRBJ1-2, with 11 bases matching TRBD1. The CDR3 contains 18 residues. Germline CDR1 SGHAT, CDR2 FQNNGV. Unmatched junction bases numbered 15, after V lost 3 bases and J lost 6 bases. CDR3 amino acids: CASSLQWGGGQGADGYTF. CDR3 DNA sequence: TGTGCCAGCAGCTTGCAATGGGGCGGAGGACAGGGGGCGGATGGCTACACCTTC.

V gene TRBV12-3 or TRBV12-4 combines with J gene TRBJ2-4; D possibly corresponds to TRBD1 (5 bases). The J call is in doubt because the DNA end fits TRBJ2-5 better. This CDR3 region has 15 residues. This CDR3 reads CASSLATDIQETQYF. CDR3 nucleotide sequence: TGTGCCAGCAGTTTGGCGACAGATATCCAAGAGACCCAGTACTTC.

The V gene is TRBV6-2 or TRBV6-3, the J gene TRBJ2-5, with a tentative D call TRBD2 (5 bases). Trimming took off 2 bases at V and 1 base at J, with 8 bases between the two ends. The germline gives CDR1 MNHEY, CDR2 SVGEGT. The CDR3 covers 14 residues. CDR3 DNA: TGTGCCAGCAGTTACAAGCGGATCCAAGAGACCCAGTACTTC. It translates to CASSYKRIQETQYF.

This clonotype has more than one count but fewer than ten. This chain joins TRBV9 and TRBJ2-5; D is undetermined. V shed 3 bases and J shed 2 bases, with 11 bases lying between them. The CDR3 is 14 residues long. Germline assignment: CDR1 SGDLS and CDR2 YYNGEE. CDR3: CASSGTPLQETQYF. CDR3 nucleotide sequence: TGTGCCAGCAGCGGGACCCCCCTACAAGAGACCCAGTACTTC.

For the CDR3, the DNA is TGTGCCAGCAGCCAATGGGGGACTAATATGAATGAGCAGTTCTTC. Translated, it gives CASSQWGTNMNEQFF. This chain uses TRBV3-1 with TRBJ2-1; TRBD2 matches 7 bases. CDR1 and CDR2 from the germline V gene are LGHDT and YNNKEL (reference sequence). V lost 2 bases, J lost 7 bases, and 8 bases stayed unmatched. CDR3 length: 15 residues.

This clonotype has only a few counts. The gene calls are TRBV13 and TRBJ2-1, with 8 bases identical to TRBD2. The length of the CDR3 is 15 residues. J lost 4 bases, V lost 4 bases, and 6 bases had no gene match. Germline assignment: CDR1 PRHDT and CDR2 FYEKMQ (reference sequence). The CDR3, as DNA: TGTGCCAGCAGCTCACCGGGGGGGCAATACAATGAGCAGTTCTTC. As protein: CASSSPGGQYNEQFF.

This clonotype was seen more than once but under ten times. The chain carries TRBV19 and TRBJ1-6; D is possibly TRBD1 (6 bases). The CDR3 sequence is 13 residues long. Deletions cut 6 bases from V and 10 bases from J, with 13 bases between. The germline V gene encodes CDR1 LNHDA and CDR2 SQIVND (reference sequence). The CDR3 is CASSVQGFSPLHF. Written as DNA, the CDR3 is TGTGCCAGTAGCGTACAGGGTTTCTCACCCCTCCACTTT.

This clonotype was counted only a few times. This CDR3 reads CSARSVTGLEQPQHF. The CDR3 coding sequence is TGCAGTGCTAGATCGGTGACAGGGTTGGAGCAGCCCCAGCATTTT. V and J are TRBV20-1 and TRBJ1-5, with TRBD1 identical over 7 bases. V shed 2 bases and J 7 bases; nucleotides not matched to a gene: 11. The CDR3 covers 15 residues. In germline, CDR1 is DFQATT, CDR2 SNEGSKA (reference sequence).

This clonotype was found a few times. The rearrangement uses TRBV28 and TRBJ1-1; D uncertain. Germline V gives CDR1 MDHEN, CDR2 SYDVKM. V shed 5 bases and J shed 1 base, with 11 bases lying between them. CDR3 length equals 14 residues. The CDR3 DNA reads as TGTGCCAGCAGTCCCAATTCCGGGAACACTGAAGCTTTCTTT. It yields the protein CASSPNSGNTEAFF.

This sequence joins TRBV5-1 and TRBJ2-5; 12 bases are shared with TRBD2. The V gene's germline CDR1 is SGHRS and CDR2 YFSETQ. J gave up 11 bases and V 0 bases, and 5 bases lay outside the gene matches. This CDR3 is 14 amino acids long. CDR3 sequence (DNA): TGCGCCAGCAGCTTGGATCCTAGCGGGGGGGTGCAGTACTTC. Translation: CASSLDPSGGVQYF.

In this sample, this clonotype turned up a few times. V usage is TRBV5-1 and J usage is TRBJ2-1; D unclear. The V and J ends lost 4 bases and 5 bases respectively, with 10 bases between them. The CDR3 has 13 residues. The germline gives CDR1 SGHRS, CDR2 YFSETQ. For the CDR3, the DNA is TGCGCCAGCAGCGGGTCGGGCGACAATGAGCAGTTCTTC. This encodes CASSGSGDNEQFF.

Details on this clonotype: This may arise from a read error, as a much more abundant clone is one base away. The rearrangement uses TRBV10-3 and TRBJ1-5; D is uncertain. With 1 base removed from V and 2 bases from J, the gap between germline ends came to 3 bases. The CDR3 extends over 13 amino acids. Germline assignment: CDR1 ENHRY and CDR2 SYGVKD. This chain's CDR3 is CAISELGNQPQHF. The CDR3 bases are TGTGCCATCAGTGAGTTAGGCAATCAGCCCCAGCATTTT.

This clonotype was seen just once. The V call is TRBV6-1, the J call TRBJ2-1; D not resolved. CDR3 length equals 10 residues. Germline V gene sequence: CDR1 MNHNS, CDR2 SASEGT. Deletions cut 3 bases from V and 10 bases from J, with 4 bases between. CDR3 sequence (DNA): TGTGCCAGCAGTGATCCCGAGCAGTTCTTC. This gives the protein CASSDPEQFF.

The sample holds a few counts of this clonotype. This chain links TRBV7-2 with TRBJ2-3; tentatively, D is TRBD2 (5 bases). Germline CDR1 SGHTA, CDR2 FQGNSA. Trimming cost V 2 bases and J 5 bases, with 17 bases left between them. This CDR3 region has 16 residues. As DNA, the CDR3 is TGTGCCAGCAGCTTAAGCGGTGGGCCGCGTCAAGATACGCAGTATTTT. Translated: CASSLSGGPRQDTQYF.

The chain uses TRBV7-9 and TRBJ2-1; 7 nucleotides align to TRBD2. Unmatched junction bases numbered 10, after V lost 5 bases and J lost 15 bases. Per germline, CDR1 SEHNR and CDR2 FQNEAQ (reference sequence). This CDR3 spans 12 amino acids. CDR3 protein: CASSGVAGDGFF. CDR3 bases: TGTGCCAGCAGCGGAGTCGCGGGGGATGGGTTCTTC.

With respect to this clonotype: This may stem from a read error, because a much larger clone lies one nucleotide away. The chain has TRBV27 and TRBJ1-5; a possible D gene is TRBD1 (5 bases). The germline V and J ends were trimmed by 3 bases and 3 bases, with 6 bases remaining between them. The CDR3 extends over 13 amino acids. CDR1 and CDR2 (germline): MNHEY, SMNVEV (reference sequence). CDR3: CASSFRDNQPQHF. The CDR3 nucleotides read TGTGCCAGCAGTTTCAGGGACAATCAGCCCCAGCATTTT.

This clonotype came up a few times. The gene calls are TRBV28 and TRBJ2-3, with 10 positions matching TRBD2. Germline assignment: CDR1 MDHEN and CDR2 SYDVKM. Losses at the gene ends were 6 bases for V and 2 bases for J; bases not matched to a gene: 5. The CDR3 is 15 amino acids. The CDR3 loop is CASSPSGSNTDTQYF. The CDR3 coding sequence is TGTGCCAGCAGCCCTAGCGGGAGTAACACAGATACGCAGTATTTT.

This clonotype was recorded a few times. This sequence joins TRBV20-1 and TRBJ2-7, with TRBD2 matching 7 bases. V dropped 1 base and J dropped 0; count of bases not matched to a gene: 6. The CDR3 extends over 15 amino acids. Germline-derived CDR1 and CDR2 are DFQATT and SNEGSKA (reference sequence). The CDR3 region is CSARVGGGPSYEQYF. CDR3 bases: TGCAGTGCTAGAGTTGGGGGAGGGCCCTCCTACGAGCAGTACTTC.

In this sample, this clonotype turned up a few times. CDR3 region: CASGLQGNEKLFF. CDR3 DNA sequence: TGTGCCAGCGGGTTACAGGGGAATGAAAAACTGTTTTTT. The chain has TRBV12-3 or TRBV12-4 and TRBJ1-4; 7 positions match TRBD1. This CDR3 contains 13 residues. The trim removed 8 bases at V and 5 bases at J, leaving 5 bases unmatched.

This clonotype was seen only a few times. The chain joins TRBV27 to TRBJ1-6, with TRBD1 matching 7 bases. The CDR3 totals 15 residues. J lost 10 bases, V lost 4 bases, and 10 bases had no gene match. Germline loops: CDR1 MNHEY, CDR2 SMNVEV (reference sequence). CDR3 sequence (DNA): TGTGCCAGCAGTTCACGACAGGGATCGGTCTCACCCCTCCACTTT. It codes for CASSSRQGSVSPLHF.

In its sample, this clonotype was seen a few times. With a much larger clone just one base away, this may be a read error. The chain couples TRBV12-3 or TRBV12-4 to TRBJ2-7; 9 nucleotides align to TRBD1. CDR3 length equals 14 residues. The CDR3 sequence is CVSSDRGSSYEQYF. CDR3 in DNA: TGTGTCAGCAGTGACAGGGGGTCCTCCTACGAGCAGTACTTC.

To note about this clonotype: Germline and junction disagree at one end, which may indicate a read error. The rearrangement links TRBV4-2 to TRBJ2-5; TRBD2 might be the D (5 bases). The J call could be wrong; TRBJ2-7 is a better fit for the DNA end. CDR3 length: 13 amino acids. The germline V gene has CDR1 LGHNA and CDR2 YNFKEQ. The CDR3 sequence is CVSSRGVLYEQYF. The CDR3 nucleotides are TGTGTCAGCAGCCGGGGAGTTCTTTACGAGCAGTACTTC.

The CDR3 here is CSVEGPGGGETQYF. CDR3 coding DNA: TGCAGCGTTGAAGGTCCCGGGGGCGGGGAGACCCAGTACTTC. The chain combines TRBV29-1 with TRBJ2-7, with D perhaps TRBD1 or TRBD2 (6 bases each). Matching the DNA end better, TRBJ2-5 makes the J call doubtful. The CDR3 spans 14 residues. In germline, CDR1 is SQVTM, CDR2 ANQGSEA.